A selection of T cell receptor beta chains follows, all from one sample in a study of T cells in Graves' hyperthyroidism and ophthalmopathy. Via MiXCR, TCRdb re-called the multiplex PCR reads, giving one row per CDR3 protein. The data hold about 740,000 distinct CDR3 sequences, with roughly 15% observed a single time. The sequencing sample was made of blood. All receptors come from a young woman with Graves' hyperthyroidism. Both conserved end residues are part of each CDR3. The D gene is left open where the match is weak. The size field is filled for only some rows; it gives once, few, many or a size class.

CDR3nt	CDR3aa	abundance	d_gene	v_gene	j_gene
TGTGCCAGCAGTCCCGACGGGGCCCACGAAGCTTTCTTT	CASSPDGAHEAFF	many	NA	TRBV12-3/TRBV12-4	TRBJ1-1
TGTGCCAGCCGGCCGCAGGGTATCTATAGCTACACCTTC	CASRPQGIYSYTF	NA	NA	TRBV27	TRBJ1-2
TGTGCCAGCAGCCATAAGTCGGGATCTCGGTTCTTC	CASSHKSGSRFF	once	NA	TRBV6-1	TRBJ2-1
TGCAGTGCTAGAGATCTAGCGGGAAATTTTATGGATGAGCAGTTCTTC	CSARDLAGNFMDEQFF	many	TRBD2	TRBV20-1	TRBJ2-1
TGTGCCAGCAGCTTAAAGGGGTCGGGTACCCCAGATACGCAGTATTTT	CASSLKGSGTPDTQYF	many	NA	TRBV7-9	TRBJ2-3
TGCGCCAGCAGCCAGCGACTAGCACTCTATTGGGAGACCCAGTACTTC	CASSQRLALYWETQYF	NA	TRBD2	TRBV5-1	TRBJ2-5
TGTGCCAGTAGTATAGCCGAGTCGTGGGGACTAGCGGGATACAATGAGCAGTTCTTC	CASSIAESWGLAGYNEQFF	few	TRBD2	TRBV19	TRBJ2-1
TGTGCCAGCAGTGGTGGACTAGCGGGAGTTAGGGAGACCCAGTACTTC	CASSGGLAGVRETQYF	many	TRBD2	TRBV6-1	TRBJ2-5
TGTGCCAGCAGTTACGACAGGGCTAACTATGGCTACACCTTC	CASSYDRANYGYTF	many	TRBD1	TRBV6-5	TRBJ1-2
TGCAGTGCTAAGGCGAGGGGGCCTTCAACCCCCTCTGGAAACACCATATATTTT	CSAKARGPSTPSGNTIYF	NA	TRBD1	TRBV20-1	TRBJ1-3
TGCGCCAGCAGCCAAGACATCGGGGGTGGTCAGCCCCAGCATTTT	CASSQDIGGGQPQHF	many	NA	TRBV4-3	TRBJ1-5
TGTGCCAGCAGCCAACAAATGGGACGCTACGAGCAGTACTTC	CASSQQMGRYEQYF	many	NA	TRBV6-1	TRBJ2-7
TGCGCCAGCAGCCGACTAGCGCCCAGCTCCTACAATGAGCAGTTCTTC	CASSRLAPSSYNEQFF	few	TRBD2	TRBV10-1	TRBJ2-1
TGTGCCAGCAGCGCAGGGGGCTCCTACGAGCAGTACTTC	CASSAGGSYEQYF	many	TRBD1	TRBV7-8	TRBJ2-7
TGTGCCGGGAGGAGGGCAGGAAGGGATGGCTACACCTTC	CAGRRAGRDGYTF	many	NA	TRBV30	TRBJ1-2
TGTGCCAGCAGTTCCGAGGGGTGGGGTTCACCCCTCCACTTT	CASSSEGWGSPLHF	few	NA	TRBV27	TRBJ1-6
TGTGCCAGCTCCAGGTTATCCCTTGTTACGAGCTCTGGAAACACCATATATTTT	CASSRLSLVTSSGNTIYF	many	NA	TRBV28	TRBJ1-3
TGTGCCAGCAGTTTGGGGTGGGAGCAGTTCTTC	CASSLGWEQFF	many	NA	TRBV12-3/TRBV12-4	TRBJ2-1
TGTGCCAGCAGCTCGCAGGCTGGTAAGAACACTGAAGCTTTCTTT	CASSSQAGKNTEAFF	many	NA	TRBV7-9	TRBJ1-1
TGTGCCAGCACCGTGGGGGAGGGCGGTACAGATACGCAGTATTTT	CASTVGEGGTDTQYF	NA	TRBD2	TRBV9	TRBJ2-3
TGTGCCAGTAGTGGGGCGCGAGAGCAGTACTTC	CASSGAREQYF	NA	NA	TRBV19	TRBJ2-7
TGTGCCAGCAGCCGCGGTCGGCTAGCGGTAAAAGAGACCCAGTACTTC	CASSRGRLAVKETQYF	NA	TRBD2	TRBV6-1	TRBJ2-5
TGTGCCAGCAGCTTAGCGTGGGGGAATCAGCCCCAGCATTTT	CASSLAWGNQPQHF	many	NA	TRBV7-8	TRBJ1-5
TGTGCTATCGGACTAGCGGGAGCCTACGAGCAGTACTTC	CAIGLAGAYEQYF	few	TRBD2	TRBV19	TRBJ2-7
TGCAGTGCTAGCGGAAGCGGGAGTAAGACCTACAATGAGCAGTTCTTC	CSASGSGSKTYNEQFF	many	TRBD2	TRBV20-1	TRBJ2-1
TGTGCCAGCAGCCCCACCGGGACTGCCCTCTACGAGCAGTACTTC	CASSPTGTALYEQYF	NA	NA	TRBV3-1	TRBJ2-7
TGCGCCAGCAGCCAAGTAGGGAGGGCGAACTACTACGAGCAGTACTTC	CASSQVGRANYYEQYF	NA	TRBD2	TRBV4-3	TRBJ2-7
TGTGCCAGCAGCGCACAGGGCGATCAGCCCCAGCATTTT	CASSAQGDQPQHF	many	NA	TRBV7-9	TRBJ1-5
TGCAGTGCTATGGGGGCTAGCTCCTTAACAGATACGCAGTATTTT	CSAMGASSLTDTQYF	NA	NA	TRBV20-1	TRBJ2-3
TGTGCCAGCGGACGAATCGGGACAGGCAACTATGGCTACACCTTC	CASGRIGTGNYGYTF	many	TRBD1	TRBV27	TRBJ1-2
TGCAGCGTTTCCGACAGCCTGATCTACGAGCAGTACTTC	CSVSDSLIYEQYF	many	NA	TRBV29-1	TRBJ2-7
TGTGCCAGCAGTTTCACGGGAGGGGACACTGAAGCTTTCTTT	CASSFTGGDTEAFF	many	NA	TRBV6-5	TRBJ1-1
TGTGCCAGCAACCAGGGACCTGGAAACACCATATATTTT	CASNQGPGNTIYF	few	NA	TRBV2	TRBJ1-3
TGTGCCAGTGGGGGGAGCGGGACAGGAGGACCCTATAGCAATCAGCCCCAGCATTTT	CASGGSGTGGPYSNQPQHF	few	TRBD1	TRBV19	TRBJ1-5
TGCGCCAGCAGCCAGCGGGACACCGACTCCTACAATGAGCAGTTCTTC	CASSQRDTDSYNEQFF	many	NA	TRBV4-1	TRBJ2-1
TGTGCCAGCAGATCGGGGTTAGCGGGAGGTGAGCAGTTCTTC	CASRSGLAGGEQFF	many	TRBD2	TRBV27	TRBJ2-1
TGTGCCAGTCAGGACAGGAGACAGTATGGCTACACCTTC	CASQDRRQYGYTF	many	TRBD1	TRBV7-2	TRBJ1-2
TGCAGTGCTAGTCGGCTAGCGGGAGTGTATACGCAGTATTTT	CSASRLAGVYTQYF	few	TRBD2	TRBV20-1	TRBJ2-3
TGTGCCAGCAGTTTAGGGGGGCAGGGAGGCTCACCCCTCCACTTT	CASSLGGQGGSPLHF	once	NA	TRBV28	TRBJ1-6
TGTGCCACCAGTGATTTGCGGAGCGGGCCGGGGGACGGTTACGAGCAGTACTTC	CATSDLRSGPGDGYEQYF	many	NA	TRBV24-1	TRBJ2-7
TGTGCCAGCAGCTTAGAGGCTAGCGGGAGGGCCTCAGACGAGCAGTACTTC	CASSLEASGRASDEQYF	many	TRBD2	TRBV7-8	TRBJ2-7
TGTGCCATAGGCGGGACTGGCGGGAATAATGAGCAGTTCTTC	CAIGGTGGNNEQFF	few	NA	TRBV7-9	TRBJ2-1
TGTGCCAGCAGCTTAGCGTTCTGGTTGGGGCAGAAACGGGCGGATCAGCCCCAGCATTTT	CASSLAFWLGQKRADQPQHF	few	NA	TRBV7-3	TRBJ1-5
TGTGCCAGTTCCCGGGAGGGAGACTCCTACGAGCAGTACTTC	CASSREGDSYEQYF	NA	TRBD2	TRBV6-1	TRBJ2-7
TGCAGTGCTACGGGACAGATTCAAAGCAATCAGCCCCAGCATTTT	CSATGQIQSNQPQHF	many	TRBD1	TRBV20-1	TRBJ1-5
TGTGCCAGCAGCTTAGGTGGGAGGAGACTACAATACAATGAGCAGTTCTTC	CASSLGGRRLQYNEQFF	NA	NA	TRBV7-9	TRBJ2-1
TGTGCCAGCAATCCGGGACAGGGGAACCTTATAGCCAAAAACATTCAGTACTTC	CASNPGQGNLIAKNIQYF	NA	TRBD1	TRBV5-8	TRBJ2-4
TGCGCCAGCAGCCGAACCCCCGCTAGTTTATCTAACGAGCAGTACTTC	CASSRTPASLSNEQYF	NA	NA	TRBV4-1	TRBJ2-7